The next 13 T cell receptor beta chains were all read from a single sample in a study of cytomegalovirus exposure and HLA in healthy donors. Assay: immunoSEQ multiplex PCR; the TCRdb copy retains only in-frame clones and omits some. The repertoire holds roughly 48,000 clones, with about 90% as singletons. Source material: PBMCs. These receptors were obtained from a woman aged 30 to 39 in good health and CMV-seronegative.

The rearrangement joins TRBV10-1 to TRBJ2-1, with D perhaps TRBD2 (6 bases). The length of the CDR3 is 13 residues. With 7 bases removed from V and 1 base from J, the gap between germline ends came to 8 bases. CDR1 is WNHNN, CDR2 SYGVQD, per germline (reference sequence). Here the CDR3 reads CASNGGSYNEQFF. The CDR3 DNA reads TGCGCCAGCAATGGAGGGTCCTACAATGAGCAGTTCTTC.

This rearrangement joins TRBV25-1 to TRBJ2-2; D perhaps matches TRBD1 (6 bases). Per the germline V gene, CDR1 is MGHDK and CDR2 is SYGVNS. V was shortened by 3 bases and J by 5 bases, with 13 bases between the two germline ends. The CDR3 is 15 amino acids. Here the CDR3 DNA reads TGTGCCAGCAGTGAGGCAGGGGAAATGACCGGGGAGCTGTTTTTT. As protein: CASSEAGEMTGELFF.

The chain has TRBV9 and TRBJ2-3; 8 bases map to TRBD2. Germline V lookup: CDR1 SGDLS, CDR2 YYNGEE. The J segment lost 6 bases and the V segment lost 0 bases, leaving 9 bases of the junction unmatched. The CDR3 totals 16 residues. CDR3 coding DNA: TGTGCCAGCAGCGTAGCAGATCTAGCGGGCGGGGATACGCAGTATTTT. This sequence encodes CASSVADLAGGDTQYF. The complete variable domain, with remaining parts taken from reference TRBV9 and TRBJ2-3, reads DSGVTQTPKHLITATGQRVTLRCSPRSGDLSVYWYQQSLDQGLQFLIQYYNGEERAKGNILERFSAQQFPDLHSELNLSSLELGDSALYFCASSVADLAGGDTQYFGPGTRLTVL.

The CDR3 nucleotides are TGCGCCAGCAGCAGGGAGGGGCAGGGAAACACCATATATTTT. This encodes CASSREGQGNTIYF. This sequence joins TRBV5-1 and TRBJ1-3, with D maybe TRBD1 (5 bases). In germline, CDR1 is SGHRS, CDR2 YFSETQ. This CDR3 has 14 residues. The V end was cut by 4 bases, the J end by 4 bases, with 12 bases between.

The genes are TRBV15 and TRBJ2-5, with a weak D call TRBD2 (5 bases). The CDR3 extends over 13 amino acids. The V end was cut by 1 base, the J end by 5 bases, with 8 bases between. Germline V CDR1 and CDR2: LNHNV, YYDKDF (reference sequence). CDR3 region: CATSRGAVETQYF. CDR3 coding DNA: TGTGCCACCAGCAGAGGAGCGGTCGAGACCCAGTACTTC.

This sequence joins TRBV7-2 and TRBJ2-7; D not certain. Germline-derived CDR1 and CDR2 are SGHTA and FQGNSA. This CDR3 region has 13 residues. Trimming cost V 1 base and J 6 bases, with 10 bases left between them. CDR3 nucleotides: TGTGCCAGCAGCTTAGATGGGCCAGGCGAGCAGTACTTC. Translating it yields CASSLDGPGEQYF.

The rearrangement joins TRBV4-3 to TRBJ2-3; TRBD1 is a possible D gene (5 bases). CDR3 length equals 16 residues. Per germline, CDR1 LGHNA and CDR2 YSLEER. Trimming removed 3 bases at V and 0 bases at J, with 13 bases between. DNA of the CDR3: TGCGCCAGCAGCCATGGGGTGCAGGGAAGCACAGATACGCAGTATTTT. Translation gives CASSHGVQGSTDTQYF.

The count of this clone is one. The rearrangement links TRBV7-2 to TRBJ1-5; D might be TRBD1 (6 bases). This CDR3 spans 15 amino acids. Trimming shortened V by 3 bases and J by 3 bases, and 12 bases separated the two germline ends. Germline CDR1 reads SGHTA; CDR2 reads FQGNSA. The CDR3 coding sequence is TGTGCCAGCAGCTTGAGAGGACAGAACAATCAGCCCCAGCATTTT. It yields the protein CASSLRGQNNQPQHF.

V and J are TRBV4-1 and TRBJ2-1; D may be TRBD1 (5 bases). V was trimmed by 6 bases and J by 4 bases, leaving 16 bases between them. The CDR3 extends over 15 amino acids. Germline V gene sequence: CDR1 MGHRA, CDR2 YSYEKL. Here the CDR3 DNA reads TGCGCCAGCAGAATGGGCAGGGAAGGTTACAATGAGCAGTTCTTC. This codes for CASRMGREGYNEQFF.

The CDR3 sequence: CASSFTPPGTGSEKLFF. CDR3 sequence (DNA): TGTGCCAGCAGTTTTACGCCCCCCGGGACAGGGTCTGAAAAACTGTTTTTT. The V gene is TRBV7-8, the J gene TRBJ1-4, with TRBD1 matching 9 bases. This CDR3 has 17 residues. The V segment lost 6 bases and the J segment 7 bases; nucleotides outside the gene matches: 15. Germline lookup yields CDR1 SGHVS and CDR2 FQNEAQ.

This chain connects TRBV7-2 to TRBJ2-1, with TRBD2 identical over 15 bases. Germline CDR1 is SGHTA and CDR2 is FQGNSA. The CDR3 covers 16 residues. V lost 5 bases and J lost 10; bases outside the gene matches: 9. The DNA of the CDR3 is TGTGCCAGCAGCGGTCAGGGACTAGCGGGAGGAGGAGAGCAGTTCTTC. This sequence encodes CASSGQGLAGGGEQFF.

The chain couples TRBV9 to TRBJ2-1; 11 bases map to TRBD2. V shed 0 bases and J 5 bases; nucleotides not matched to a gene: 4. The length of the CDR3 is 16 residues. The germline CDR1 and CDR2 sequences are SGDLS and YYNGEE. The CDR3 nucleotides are TGTGCCAGCAGCGTAGGACTAGCGGGGTCCCACAATGAGCAGTTCTTC. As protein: CASSVGLAGSHNEQFF.

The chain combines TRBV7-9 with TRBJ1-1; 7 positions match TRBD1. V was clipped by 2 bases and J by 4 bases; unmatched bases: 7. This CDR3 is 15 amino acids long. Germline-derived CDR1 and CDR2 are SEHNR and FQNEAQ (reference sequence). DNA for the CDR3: TGTGCCAGCAGCTTAACGACAGGGCTGTTCACTGAAGCTTTCTTT. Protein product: CASSLTTGLFTEAFF. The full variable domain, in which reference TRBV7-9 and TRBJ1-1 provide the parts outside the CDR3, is DTGVSQNPRHKITKRGQNVTFRCDPISEHNRLYWYRQTLGQGPEFLTYFQNEAQLEKSRLLSDRFSAERPKGSFSTLEIQRTEQGDSAMYLCASSLTTGLFTEAFFGQGTRLTVV.